This TCR beta chain was identified in a study of blood T cells in healthy people across ages. A word on this clonotype: Its antigen is undetermined.

Study-wide results and caveats: Significant beta diversity loss was already apparent by age around 36, declining roughly linearly.

A sample-barcoded 5' primer and a J-beta primer mix were used in a second PCR of roughly 6 to 11 cycles. Using its own MiXCR run on the 5' RACE reads, TCRdb lists one record per CDR3 protein. The repertoire consists of about 830,000 distinct CDR3 sequences, with roughly 60% occurring once and the leading ten covering roughly 25%. V was clipped by 0 bases and J by 4 bases; unmatched bases: 5. The length of the CDR3 is 15 residues. The germline V gene has CDR1 LGHNA and CDR2 YNFKEQ. The chain links TRBV4-2 to TRBJ2-5; TRBD2 aligns across 7 bases. Sequencing used blood. The sequence was collected from a man under 40 in good health. CDR3 amino acids: CASSQEERGGETQYF. The DNA for the CDR3 is TGTGCCAGCAGCCAAGAGGAGCGGGGCGGAGAGACCCAGTACTTC.